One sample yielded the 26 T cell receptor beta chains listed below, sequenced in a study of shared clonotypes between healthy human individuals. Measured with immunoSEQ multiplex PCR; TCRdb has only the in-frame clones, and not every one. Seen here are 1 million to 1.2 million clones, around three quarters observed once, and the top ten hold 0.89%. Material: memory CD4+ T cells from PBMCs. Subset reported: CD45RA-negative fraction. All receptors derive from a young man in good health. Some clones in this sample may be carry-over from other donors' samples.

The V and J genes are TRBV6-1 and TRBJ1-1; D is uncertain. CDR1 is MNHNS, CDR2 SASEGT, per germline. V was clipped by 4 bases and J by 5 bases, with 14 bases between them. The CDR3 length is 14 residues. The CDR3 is CASSVQREVTEAFF. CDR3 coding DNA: TGTGCCAGCAGTGTCCAGCGGGAGGTAACTGAAGCTTTCTTT.

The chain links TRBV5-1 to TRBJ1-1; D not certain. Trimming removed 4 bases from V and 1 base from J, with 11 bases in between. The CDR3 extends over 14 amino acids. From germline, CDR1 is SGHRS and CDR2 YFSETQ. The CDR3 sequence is CASSRNQRNTEAFF. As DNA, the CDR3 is TGCGCCAGCAGCCGAAATCAGAGGAACACTGAAGCTTTCTTT.

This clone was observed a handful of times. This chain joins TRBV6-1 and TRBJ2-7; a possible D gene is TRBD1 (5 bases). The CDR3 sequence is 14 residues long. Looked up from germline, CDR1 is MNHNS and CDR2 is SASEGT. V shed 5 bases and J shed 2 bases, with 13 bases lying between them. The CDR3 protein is CASSPSPGPYEQYF. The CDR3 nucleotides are TGTGCCAGCAGTCCCTCCCCAGGGCCCTACGAGCAGTACTTC.

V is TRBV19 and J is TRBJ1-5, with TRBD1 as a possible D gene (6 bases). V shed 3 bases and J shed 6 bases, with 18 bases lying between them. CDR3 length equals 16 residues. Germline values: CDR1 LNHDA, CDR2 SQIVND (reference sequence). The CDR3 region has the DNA TGTGCCAGTAGTATTTTGGCGGGGGGCGCGACTCAGCCCCAGCATTTT. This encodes CASSILAGGATQPQHF.

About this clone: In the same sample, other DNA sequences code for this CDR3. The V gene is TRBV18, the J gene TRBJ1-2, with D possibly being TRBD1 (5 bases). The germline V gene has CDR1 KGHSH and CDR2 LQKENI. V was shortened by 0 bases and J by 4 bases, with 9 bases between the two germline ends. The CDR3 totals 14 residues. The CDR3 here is CASSPPGGGYGYTF. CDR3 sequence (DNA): TGTGCCAGCTCACCACCGGGGGGTGGCTATGGCTACACCTTC.

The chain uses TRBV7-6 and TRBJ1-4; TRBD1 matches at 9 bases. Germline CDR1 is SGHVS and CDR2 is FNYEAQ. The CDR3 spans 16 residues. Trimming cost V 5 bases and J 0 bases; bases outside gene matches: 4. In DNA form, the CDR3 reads TGTGCCAGCAGCCGGGGACAGGGTGCAACTAATGAAAAACTGTTTTTT. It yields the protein CASSRGQGATNEKLFF.

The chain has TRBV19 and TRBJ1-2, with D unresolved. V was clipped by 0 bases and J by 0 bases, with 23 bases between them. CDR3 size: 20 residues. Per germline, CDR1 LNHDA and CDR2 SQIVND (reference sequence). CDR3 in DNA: TGTGCCAGTAGTATAGAGACGGGCCGATCTAGAGCCCACACTAACTATGGCTACACCTTC. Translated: CASSIETGRSRAHTNYGYTF.

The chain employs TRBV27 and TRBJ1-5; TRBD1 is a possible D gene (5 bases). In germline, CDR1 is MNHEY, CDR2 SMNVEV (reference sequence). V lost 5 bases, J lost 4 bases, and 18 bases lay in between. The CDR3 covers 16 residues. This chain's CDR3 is CASSRRTTGGNQPQHF. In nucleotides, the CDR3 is TGTGCCAGCAGTCGACGGACAACTGGGGGGAATCAGCCCCAGCATTTT.

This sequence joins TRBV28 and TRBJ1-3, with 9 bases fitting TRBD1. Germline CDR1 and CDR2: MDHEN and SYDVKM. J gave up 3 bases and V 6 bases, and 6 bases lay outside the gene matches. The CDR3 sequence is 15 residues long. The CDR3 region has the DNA TGTGCCAGCAGACAGGGGGCGCCCCGTGGAAACACCATATATTTT. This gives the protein CASRQGAPRGNTIYF.

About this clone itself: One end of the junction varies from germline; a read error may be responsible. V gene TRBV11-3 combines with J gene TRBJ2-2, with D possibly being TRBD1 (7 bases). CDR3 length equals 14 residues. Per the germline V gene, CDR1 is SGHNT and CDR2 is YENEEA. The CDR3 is CASSPTVGQGEVFF. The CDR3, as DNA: TGTGCCAGCAGCCCAACCGTGGGGCAGGGGGAGGTGTTTTTT.

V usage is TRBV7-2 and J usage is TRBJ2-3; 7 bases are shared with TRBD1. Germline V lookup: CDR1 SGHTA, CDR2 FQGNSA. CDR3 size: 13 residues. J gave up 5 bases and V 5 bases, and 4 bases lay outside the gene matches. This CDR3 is CASSLNRGDTQYF. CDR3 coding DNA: TGTGCCAGCAGCCTAAACAGGGGAGATACGCAGTATTTT.

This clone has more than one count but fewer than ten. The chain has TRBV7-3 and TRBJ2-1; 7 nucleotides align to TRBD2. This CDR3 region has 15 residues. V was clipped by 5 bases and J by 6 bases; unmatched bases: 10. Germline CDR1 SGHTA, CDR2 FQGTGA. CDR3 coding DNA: TGTGCCAGCAGCCAGGAGGGCGGGAGTGGCAATGAGCAGTTCTTC. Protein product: CASSQEGGSGNEQFF.

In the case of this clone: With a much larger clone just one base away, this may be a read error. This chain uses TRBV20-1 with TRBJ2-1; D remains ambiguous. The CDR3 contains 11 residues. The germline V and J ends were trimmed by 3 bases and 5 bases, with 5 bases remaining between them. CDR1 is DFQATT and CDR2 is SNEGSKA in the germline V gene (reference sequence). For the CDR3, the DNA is TGCAGTGCTAGCTCGGACAATGAGCAGTTCTTC. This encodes CSASSDNEQFF.

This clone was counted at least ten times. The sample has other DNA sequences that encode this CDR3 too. The CDR3 loop is CASSLPGEETQYF. For the CDR3, the DNA is TGCGCCAGCAGCTTGCCTGGGGAAGAGACCCAGTACTTC. The chain is built from TRBV5-1 and TRBJ2-5; D gene unclear. The ends were cut back, 1 base at V and 3 bases at J, with 7 bases in the middle. Germline CDR1 SGHRS, CDR2 YFSETQ. The CDR3 spans 13 residues. Full variable domain (missing parts from reference TRBV5-1 and TRBJ2-5): KAGVTQTPRYLIKTRGQQVTLSCSPISGHRSVSWYQQTPGQGLQFLFEYFSETQRNKGNFPGRFSGRQFSNSRSEMNVSTLELGDSALYLCASSLPGEETQYFGPGTRLLVL.

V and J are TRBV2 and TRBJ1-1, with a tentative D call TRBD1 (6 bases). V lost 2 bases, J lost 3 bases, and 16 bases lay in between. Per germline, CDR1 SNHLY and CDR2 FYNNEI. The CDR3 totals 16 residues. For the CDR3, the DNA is TGTGCCAGCAGTGAAAGGAGGGGGGGGCAGGACACTGAAGCTTTCTTT. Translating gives CASSERRGGQDTEAFF.

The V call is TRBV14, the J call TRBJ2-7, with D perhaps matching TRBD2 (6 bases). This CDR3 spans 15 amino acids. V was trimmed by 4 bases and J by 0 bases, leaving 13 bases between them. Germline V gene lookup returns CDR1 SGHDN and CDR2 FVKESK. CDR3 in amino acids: CASSPGGLYSYEQYF. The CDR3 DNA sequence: TGTGCCAGCAGCCCCGGGGGACTTTACTCCTACGAGCAGTACTTC.

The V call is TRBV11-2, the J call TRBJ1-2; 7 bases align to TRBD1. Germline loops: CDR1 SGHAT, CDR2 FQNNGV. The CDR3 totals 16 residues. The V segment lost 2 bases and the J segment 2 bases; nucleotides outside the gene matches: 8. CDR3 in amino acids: CASSLLRQGGNYGYTF. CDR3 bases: TGTGCCAGCAGCTTACTAAGACAGGGTGGGAACTATGGCTACACCTTC.

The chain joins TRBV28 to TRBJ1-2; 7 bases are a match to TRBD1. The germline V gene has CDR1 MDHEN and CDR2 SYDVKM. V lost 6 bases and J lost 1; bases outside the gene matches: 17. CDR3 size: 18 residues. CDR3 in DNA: TGTGCCAGCAGCACTCCTTTTCGACTCAGGGGGGATAACTATGGCTACACCTTC. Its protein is CASSTPFRLRGDNYGYTF.

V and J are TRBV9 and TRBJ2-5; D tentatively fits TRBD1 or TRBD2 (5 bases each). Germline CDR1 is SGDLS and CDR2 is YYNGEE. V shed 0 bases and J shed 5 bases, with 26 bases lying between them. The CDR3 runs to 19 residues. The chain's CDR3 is CASSVEGRPRAGPGETQYF. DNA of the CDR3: TGTGCCAGCAGCGTAGAAGGCCGACCGCGGGCAGGCCCAGGGGAGACCCAGTACTTC.

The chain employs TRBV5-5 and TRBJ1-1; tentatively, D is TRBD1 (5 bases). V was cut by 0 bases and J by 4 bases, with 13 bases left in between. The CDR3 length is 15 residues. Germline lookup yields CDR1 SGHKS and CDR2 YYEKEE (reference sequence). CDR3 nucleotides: TGTGCCAGCAGCTTGGCCATGCAGGGCGTCACTGAAGCTTTCTTT. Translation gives CASSLAMQGVTEAFF.

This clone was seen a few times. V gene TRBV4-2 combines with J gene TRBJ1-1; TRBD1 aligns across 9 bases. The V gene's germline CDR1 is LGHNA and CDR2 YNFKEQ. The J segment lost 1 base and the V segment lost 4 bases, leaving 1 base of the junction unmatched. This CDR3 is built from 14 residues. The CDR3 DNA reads TGTGCCAGCAGCCTGGACAGGGGGAACACTGAAGCTTTCTTT. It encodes CASSLDRGNTEAFF.

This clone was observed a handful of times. CDR3 protein: CASSQDAPGQRLNTEAFF. DNA of the CDR3: TGCGCCAGCAGCCAAGATGCCCCGGGACAAAGATTGAACACTGAAGCTTTCTTT. This chain joins TRBV4-1 and TRBJ1-1, with D perhaps TRBD1 (6 bases). With 0 bases removed from V and 0 bases from J, the gap between germline ends came to 17 bases. CDR1 MGHRA and CDR2 YSYEKL come from the germline V gene. The CDR3 consists of 18 residues.

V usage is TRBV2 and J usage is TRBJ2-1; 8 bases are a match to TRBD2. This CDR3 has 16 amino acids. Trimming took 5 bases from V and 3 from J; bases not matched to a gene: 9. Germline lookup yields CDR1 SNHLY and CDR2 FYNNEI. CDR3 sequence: CASSPRGSGSYNEQFF. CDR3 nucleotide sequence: TGTGCCAGCAGTCCCCGGGGAAGCGGGAGCTACAATGAGCAGTTCTTC.

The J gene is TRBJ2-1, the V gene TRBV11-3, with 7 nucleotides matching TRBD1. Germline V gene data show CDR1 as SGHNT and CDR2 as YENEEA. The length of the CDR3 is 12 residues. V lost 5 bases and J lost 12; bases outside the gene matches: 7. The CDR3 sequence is CASSLRQGWQFF. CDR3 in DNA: TGTGCCAGCAGCCTCAGACAGGGTTGGCAGTTCTTC.

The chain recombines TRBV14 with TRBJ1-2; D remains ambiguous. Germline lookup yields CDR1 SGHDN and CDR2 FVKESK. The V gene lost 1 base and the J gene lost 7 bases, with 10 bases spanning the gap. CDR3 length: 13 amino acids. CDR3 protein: CASSQAARLGYTF. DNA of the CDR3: TGTGCCAGCAGCCAAGCGGCGCGTCTTGGCTACACCTTC.

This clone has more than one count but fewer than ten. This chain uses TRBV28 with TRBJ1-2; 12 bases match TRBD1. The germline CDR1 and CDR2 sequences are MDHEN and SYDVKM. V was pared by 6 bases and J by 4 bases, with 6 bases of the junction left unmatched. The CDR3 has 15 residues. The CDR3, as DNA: TGTGCCAGCAGGGGACAGGGGGCTTATAGCTATGGCTACACCTTC. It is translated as CASRGQGAYSYGYTF.